This T cell receptor (beta chain) emerged from a study of blood T cell repertoires in COVID-19. The overall study: The United States, Italy and Spain were the sources of the acute and convalescent COVID-19 samples. From T cells, B-cell-depleted T cells, or PBMCs came the material, which was cDNA or gDNA.

How the authors handled the data: Reference gene primers were amplified, and this amplification served to estimate nucleated cell counts. TCRdb keeps only in-frame clones here, not all; method: immunoSEQ multiplex PCR. That table gives V, J and clone size, and the DNA gave D and trimming. The sample contains tens of thousands of clones, around 85% of which appear only once. The CDR3 length is 13 residues. Trimming took off 4 bases at V and 4 bases at J, with 11 bases between the two ends. Germline CDR1 is SGHNT and CDR2 is YYREEE (reference sequence). The TCR comes from a human donor in a cohort sampled during active COVID-19. Sequenced input: peripheral blood. V and J are TRBV5-4 and TRBJ2-5; maybe TRBD1 (6 bases). Written as DNA, the CDR3 is TGTGCCAGCAGCCTACAGGGCGCAGAGACCCAGTACTTC. It specifies CASSLQGAETQYF.